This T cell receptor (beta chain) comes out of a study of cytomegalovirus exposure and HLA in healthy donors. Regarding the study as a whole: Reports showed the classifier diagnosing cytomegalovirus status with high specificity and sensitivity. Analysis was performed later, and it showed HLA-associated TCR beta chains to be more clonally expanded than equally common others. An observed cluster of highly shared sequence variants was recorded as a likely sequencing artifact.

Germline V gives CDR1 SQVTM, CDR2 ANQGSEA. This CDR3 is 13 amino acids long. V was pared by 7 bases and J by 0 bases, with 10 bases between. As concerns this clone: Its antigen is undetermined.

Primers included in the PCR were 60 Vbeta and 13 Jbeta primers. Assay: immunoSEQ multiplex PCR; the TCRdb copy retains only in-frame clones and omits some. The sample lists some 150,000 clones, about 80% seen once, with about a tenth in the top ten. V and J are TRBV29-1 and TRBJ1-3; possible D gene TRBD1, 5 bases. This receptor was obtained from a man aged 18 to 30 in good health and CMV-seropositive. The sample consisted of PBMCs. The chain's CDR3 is CSGGDGSGNTIYF. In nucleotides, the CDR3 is TGCAGCGGGGGGGACGGCTCTGGAAACACCATATATTTT.